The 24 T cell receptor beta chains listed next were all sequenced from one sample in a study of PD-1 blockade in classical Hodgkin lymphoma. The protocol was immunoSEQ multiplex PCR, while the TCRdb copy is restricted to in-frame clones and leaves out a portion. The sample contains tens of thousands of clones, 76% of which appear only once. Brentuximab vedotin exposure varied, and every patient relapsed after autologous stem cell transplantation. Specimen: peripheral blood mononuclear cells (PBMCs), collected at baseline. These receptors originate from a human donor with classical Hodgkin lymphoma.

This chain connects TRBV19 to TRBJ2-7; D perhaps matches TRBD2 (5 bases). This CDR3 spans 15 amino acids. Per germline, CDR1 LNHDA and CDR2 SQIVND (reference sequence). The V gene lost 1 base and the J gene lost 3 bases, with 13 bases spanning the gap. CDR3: CASSIGRADLYEQYF. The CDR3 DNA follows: TGTGCCAGTAGTATAGGGAGAGCGGACCTCTACGAGCAGTACTTC.

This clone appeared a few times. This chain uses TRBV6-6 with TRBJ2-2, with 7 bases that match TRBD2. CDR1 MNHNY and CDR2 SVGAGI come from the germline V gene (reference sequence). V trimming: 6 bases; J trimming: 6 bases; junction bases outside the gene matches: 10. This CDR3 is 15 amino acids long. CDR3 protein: CASRKTGGGAGELFF. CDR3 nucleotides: TGTGCCAGCAGAAAAACGGGAGGAGGTGCCGGGGAGCTGTTTTTT.

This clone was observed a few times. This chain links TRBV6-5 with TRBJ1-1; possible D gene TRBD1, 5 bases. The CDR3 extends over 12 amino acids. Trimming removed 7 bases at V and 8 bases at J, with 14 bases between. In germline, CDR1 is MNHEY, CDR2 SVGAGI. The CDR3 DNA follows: TGTGCCAGCACCCAGGGAAGGGGAGAAGCTTTCTTT. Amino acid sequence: CASTQGRGEAFF.

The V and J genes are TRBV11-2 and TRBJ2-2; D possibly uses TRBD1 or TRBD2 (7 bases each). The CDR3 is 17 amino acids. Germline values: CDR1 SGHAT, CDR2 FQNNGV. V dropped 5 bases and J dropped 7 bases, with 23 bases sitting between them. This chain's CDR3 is CASSPKWGGQLNGELFF. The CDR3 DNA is TGTGCCAGCAGCCCAAAGTGGGGGGGACAGCTGAACGGGGAGCTGTTTTTT.

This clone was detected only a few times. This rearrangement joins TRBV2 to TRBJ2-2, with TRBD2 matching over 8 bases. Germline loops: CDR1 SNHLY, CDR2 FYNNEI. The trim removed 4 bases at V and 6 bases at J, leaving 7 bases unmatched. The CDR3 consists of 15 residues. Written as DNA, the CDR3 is TGTGCCAGCAGTGTTGCTAGCGGGCTCCCCGGGGAGCTGTTTTTT. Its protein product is CASSVASGLPGELFF.

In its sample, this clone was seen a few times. CDR3: CASSLKGGPQYF. The CDR3 DNA follows: TGTGCCAGCAGCTTAAAGGGGGGGCCCCAGTACTTC. The chain carries TRBV7-3 and TRBJ2-7; maybe TRBD2 (7 bases). CDR1 is SGHTA and CDR2 is FQGTGA in the germline V gene. Trimming removed 1 base from V and 10 bases from J, with 11 bases in between. This CDR3 contains 12 residues.

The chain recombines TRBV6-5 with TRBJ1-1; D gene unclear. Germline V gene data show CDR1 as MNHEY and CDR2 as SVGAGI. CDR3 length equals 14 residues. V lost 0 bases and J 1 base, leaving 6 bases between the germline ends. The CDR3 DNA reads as TGTGCCAGCAGTTACTCGAGGTCGAACACTGAAGCTTTCTTT. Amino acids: CASSYSRSNTEAFF.

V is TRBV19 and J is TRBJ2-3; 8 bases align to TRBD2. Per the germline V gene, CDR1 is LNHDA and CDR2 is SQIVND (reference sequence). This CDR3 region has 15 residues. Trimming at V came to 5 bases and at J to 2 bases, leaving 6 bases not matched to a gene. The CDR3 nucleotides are TGTGCCAGTAGTCCACTAGCGGACCCCACAGATACGCAGTATTTT. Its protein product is CASSPLADPTDTQYF.

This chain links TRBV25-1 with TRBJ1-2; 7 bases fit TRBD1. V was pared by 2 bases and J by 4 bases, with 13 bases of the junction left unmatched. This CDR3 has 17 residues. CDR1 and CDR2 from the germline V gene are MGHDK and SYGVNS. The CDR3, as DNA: TGTGCCAGCAGTGAACCCATTAGGGACAGCGGTACCTATGGCTACACCTTC. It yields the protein CASSEPIRDSGTYGYTF.

The CDR3 loop is CASSPDPPANTEAFF. As DNA, the CDR3 is TGTGCCAGCAGTCCCGACCCCCCAGCGAACACTGAAGCTTTCTTT. The chain uses TRBV28 and TRBJ1-1; D unresolved. CDR1 is MDHEN, CDR2 SYDVKM, per germline. The CDR3 runs to 15 residues. Trimming cost V 5 bases and J 1 base, with 14 bases left between them.

The CDR3 DNA reads as TGTGCCAGCAGTGCCCCGGCTGGGGCCAACGTCCTGACTTTC. Translating gives CASSAPAGANVLTF. The chain employs TRBV6-1 and TRBJ2-6; D call uncertain. CDR1 is MNHNS, CDR2 SASEGT, per germline. This CDR3 contains 14 residues. Trimming shortened V by 4 bases and J by 2 bases, and 6 bases separated the two germline ends.

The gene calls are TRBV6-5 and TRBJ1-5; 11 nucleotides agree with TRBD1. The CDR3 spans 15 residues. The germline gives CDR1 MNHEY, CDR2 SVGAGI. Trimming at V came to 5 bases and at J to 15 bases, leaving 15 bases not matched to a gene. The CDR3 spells CASSPAGTGGLGWHF. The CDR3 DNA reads TGTGCCAGCAGTCCCGCCGGGACAGGGGGACTGGGCTGGCATTTT.

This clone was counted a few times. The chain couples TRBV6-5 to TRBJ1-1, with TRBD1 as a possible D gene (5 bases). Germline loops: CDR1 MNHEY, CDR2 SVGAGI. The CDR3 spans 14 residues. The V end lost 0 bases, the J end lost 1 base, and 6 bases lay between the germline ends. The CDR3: CASSYSGENTEAFF. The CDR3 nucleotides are TGTGCCAGCAGTTACTCAGGGGAGAACACTGAAGCTTTCTTT.

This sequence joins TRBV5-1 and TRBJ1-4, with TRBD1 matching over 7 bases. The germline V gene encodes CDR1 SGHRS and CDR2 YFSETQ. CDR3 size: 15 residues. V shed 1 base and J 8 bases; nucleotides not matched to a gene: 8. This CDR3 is CASSLRQGIGEKLFF. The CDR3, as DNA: TGCGCCAGCAGCTTGCGACAGGGCATAGGAGAAAAACTGTTTTTT.

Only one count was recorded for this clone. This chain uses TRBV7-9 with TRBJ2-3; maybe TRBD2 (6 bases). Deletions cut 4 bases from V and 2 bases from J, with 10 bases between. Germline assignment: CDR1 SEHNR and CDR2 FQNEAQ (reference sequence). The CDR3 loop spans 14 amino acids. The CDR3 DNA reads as TGTGCCAGCAGCTATAGCGGATACACAGATACGCAGTATTTT. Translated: CASSYSGYTDTQYF.

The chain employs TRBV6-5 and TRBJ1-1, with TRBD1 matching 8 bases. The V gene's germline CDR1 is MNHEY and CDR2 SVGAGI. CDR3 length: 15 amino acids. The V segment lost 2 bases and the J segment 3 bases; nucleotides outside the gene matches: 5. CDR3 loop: CASSYRLTGDTEAFF. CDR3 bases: TGTGCCAGCAGTTACCGGCTGACAGGGGACACTGAAGCTTTCTTT.

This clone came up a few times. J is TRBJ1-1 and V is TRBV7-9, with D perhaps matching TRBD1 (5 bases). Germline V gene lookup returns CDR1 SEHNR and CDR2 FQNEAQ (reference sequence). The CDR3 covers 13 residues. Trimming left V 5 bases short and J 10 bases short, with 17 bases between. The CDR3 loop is CASSPQGAGLAFF. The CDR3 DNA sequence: TGTGCCAGCAGCCCCCAAGGGGCCGGCTTAGCTTTCTTT.

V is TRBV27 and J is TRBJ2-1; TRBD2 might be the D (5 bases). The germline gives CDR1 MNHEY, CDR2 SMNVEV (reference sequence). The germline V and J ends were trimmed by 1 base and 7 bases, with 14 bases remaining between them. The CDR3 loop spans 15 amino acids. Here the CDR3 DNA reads TGTGCCAGCAGTTTATACCGGAGAGGGTGGAATGAGCAGTTCTTC. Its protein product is CASSLYRRGWNEQFF.

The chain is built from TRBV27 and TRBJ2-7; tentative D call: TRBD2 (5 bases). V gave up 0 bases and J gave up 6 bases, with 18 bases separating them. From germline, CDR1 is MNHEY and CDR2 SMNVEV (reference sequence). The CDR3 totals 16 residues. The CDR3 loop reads CASSLSPRRVGGEQYF. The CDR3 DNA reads TGTGCCAGCAGTTTATCTCCCCGGCGGGTTGGAGGCGAGCAGTACTTC.

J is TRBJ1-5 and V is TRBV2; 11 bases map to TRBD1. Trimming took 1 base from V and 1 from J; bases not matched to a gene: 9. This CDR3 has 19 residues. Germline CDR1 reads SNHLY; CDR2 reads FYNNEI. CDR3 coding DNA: TGTGCCAGCAGTGAAGAGGACAGGGGGCTTTTTTTGAGCAATCAGCCCCAGCATTTT. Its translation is CASSEEDRGLFLSNQPQHF.

The CDR3 is CASSQRTPGTYNEQFF. Here the CDR3 DNA reads TGCGCCAGCAGCCAACGGACTCCGGGCACCTACAATGAGCAGTTCTTC. This chain links TRBV5-1 with TRBJ2-1; a weak D match, TRBD2 (5 bases). Germline CDR1 and CDR2: SGHRS and YFSETQ. The CDR3 runs 16 residues. V was cut by 4 bases and J by 2 bases, with 16 bases left in between.

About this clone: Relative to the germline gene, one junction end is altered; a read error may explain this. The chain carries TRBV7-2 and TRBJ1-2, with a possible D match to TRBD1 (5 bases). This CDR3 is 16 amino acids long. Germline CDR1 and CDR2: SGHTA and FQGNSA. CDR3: CASSLAPFTTEGGYTF. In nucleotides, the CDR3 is TGTGCCAGCAGCCTAGCCCCATTTACCACCGAGGGGGGCTACACCTTC.

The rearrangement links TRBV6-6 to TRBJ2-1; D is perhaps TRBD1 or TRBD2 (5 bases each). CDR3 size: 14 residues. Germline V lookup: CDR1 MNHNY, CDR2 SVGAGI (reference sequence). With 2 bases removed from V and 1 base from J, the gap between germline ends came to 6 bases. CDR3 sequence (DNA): TGTGCCAGCAGTTACGGGGGTTCCTACAATGAGCAGTTCTTC. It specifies CASSYGGSYNEQFF.

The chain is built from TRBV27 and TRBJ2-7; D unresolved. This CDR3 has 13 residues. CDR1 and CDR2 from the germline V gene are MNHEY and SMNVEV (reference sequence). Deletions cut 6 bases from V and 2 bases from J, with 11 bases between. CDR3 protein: CASSLNGAYEQYF. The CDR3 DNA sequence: TGTGCCAGCAGCCTAAATGGGGCCTACGAGCAGTACTTC.